One and the same sample provided the 5 T cell receptor beta chains below, sequenced in a study of blood T cell repertoires in COVID-19. Produced via immunoSEQ multiplex PCR; TCRdb's table is partial and in-frame only. The sample comprises 300,000 to 400,000 clones, roughly 90% of which are singletons, and under 4.5% rests with the top ten. The sequencing sample was made of peripheral blood. Source of these receptors: a woman aged 50 to 60 with active or convalescent COVID-19.

The J gene is TRBJ1-2, the V gene TRBV25-1; perhaps TRBD1 as D (6 bases). Trimming took off 4 bases at V and 7 bases at J, with 25 bases between the two ends. Germline assignment: CDR1 MGHDK and CDR2 SYGVNS. This CDR3 spans 17 amino acids. CDR3 residues: CASSATSPSGGASGYTF. CDR3 sequence (DNA): TGTGCCAGCAGTGCAACATCCCCCTCTGGGGGGGCGAGTGGCTACACCTTC.

The rearrangement links TRBV7-2 to TRBJ1-2, with D unresolved. The CDR3 spans 11 residues. V lost 3 bases to trimming and J lost 5 bases, with 4 bases between them. CDR1 and CDR2 (germline): SGHTA, FQGNSA. CDR3 residues: CASSFIYGYTF. In DNA form, the CDR3 reads TGTGCCAGCAGCTTTATATATGGCTACACCTTC.

V gene TRBV7-2 combines with J gene TRBJ2-3; D call uncertain. The germline V and J ends were trimmed by 2 bases and 4 bases, with 16 bases remaining between them. Germline CDR1 and CDR2: SGHTA and FQGNSA. The CDR3 contains 16 residues. DNA for the CDR3: TGTGCCAGCAGCTTAATTGTTTCGCTAAGCGCAGATACGCAGTATTTT. It specifies CASSLIVSLSADTQYF.

The rearrangement joins TRBV7-9 to TRBJ1-2, with no clear D. The CDR3 is 15 amino acids. Germline CDR1 reads SEHNR; CDR2 reads FQNEAQ (reference sequence). Trimming left V 5 bases short and J 8 bases short, with 21 bases between. The CDR3 spells CASSPSFNRGKGYTF. The CDR3 DNA is TGTGCCAGCAGCCCATCGTTCAACCGGGGAAAAGGCTACACCTTC.

The CDR3 DNA sequence: TGTGCCAGCATGGTGGGACAGAGGAACACTGAAGCTTTCTTT. Translation gives CASMVGQRNTEAFF. This chain connects TRBV28 to TRBJ1-1; 7 bases map to TRBD1. The trim removed 7 bases at V and 1 base at J, leaving 6 bases unmatched. The CDR3 runs 14 residues. Per the germline V gene, CDR1 is MDHEN and CDR2 is SYDVKM.